One and the same sample provided the 17 T cell receptor beta chains below, sequenced in a study of T cell repertoires in cytomegalovirus infection. MiXCR, applied by TCRdb to the reads, yields one record per CDR3 protein. The data show approximately 500,000 distinct CDR3 sequences, with about 11% seen just once and 9.5% to 13% held by the top ten. Sequencing was performed on PBMCs. The receptors come from a human donor in good health (CMV status not recorded). Some clones in this sample may be carry-over from other donors' samples.

The chain links TRBV20-1 to TRBJ2-5; TRBD1 aligns across 9 bases. V was clipped by 5 bases and J by 4 bases; unmatched bases: 2. This CDR3 has 12 residues. Germline V gene data show CDR1 as DFQATT and CDR2 as SNEGSKA (reference sequence). DNA of the CDR3: TGCAGTGCTTGGACAGGGGTAGAGACCCAGTACTTC. It specifies CSAWTGVETQYF.

This clonotype was seen many times. This sequence joins TRBV12-5 and TRBJ2-2; tentative D call: TRBD2 (5 bases). Between the trimmed V and J ends, which lost 11 bases and 0 bases, there was a span of 10 bases. The CDR3 runs 13 residues. The germline gives CDR1 LGHNT, CDR2 FRNRAP. The CDR3 reads CAASLANTGELFF. DNA for the CDR3: TGTGCTGCCTCACTAGCGAACACCGGGGAGCTGTTTTTT.

This chain connects TRBV2 to TRBJ2-6; D unclear. Trimming removed 10 bases from V and 4 bases from J, with 14 bases in between. The length of the CDR3 is 14 residues. Germline CDR1 is SNHLY and CDR2 is FYNNEI. Written as DNA, the CDR3 is TGTGCCATCCTAGACCTGCGAGGGGCCAACGTCCTGACTTTC. The encoded protein is CAILDLRGANVLTF.

This clonotype was counted ten times or more. This rearrangement joins TRBV19 to TRBJ2-2; the D call may be TRBD1 or TRBD2 (5 bases each). Germline-derived CDR1 and CDR2 are LNHDA and SQIVND (reference sequence). With 5 bases removed from V and 1 base from J, the gap between germline ends came to 20 bases. This CDR3 has 18 residues. DNA of the CDR3: TGTGCCAGTAGTCCTAGAGACCGGGACGGATTGAACACCGGGGAGCTGTTTTTT. Residues: CASSPRDRDGLNTGELFF.

This chain connects TRBV20-1 to TRBJ1-2; perhaps TRBD1 as D (6 bases). The CDR3 has 14 residues. V lost 1 base and J 0 bases, leaving 9 bases between the germline ends. Germline V CDR1 and CDR2: DFQATT, SNEGSKA (reference sequence). The CDR3 region is CSARAQGTNYGYTF. CDR3 sequence (DNA): TGCAGTGCTAGAGCACAGGGAACTAACTATGGCTACACCTTC.

J is TRBJ2-2 and V is TRBV6-5; possibly TRBD1 or TRBD2 for D (5 bases each). This CDR3 has 15 amino acids. V was shortened by 6 bases and J by 5 bases, with 16 bases between the two germline ends. Germline-derived CDR1 and CDR2 are MNHEY and SVGAGI. CDR3 bases: TGTGCCAGCAGATGGGACCCCTCGAGGACCGGGGAGCTGTTTTTT. This translates into CASRWDPSRTGELFF.

This clonotype was counted at least ten times. The V gene is TRBV5-5, the J gene TRBJ2-7, with 12 bases that match TRBD1. J was trimmed by 11 bases and V by 7 bases; bases with no gene match: 10. The V gene's germline CDR1 is SGHKS and CDR2 YYEKEE (reference sequence). The CDR3 spans 13 residues. In nucleotides, the CDR3 is TGTGCCAGCCAATTTCCGGGACAGGGGGCAGAGTACTTC. This encodes CASQFPGQGAEYF.

This clonotype occurred a few times. J is TRBJ1-5 and V is TRBV4-2; no definite D call. This CDR3 has 14 residues. Trimming stripped 0 bases from V and 7 bases from J, with 10 bases between. Germline lookup yields CDR1 LGHNA and CDR2 YNFKEQ. The CDR3 sequence: CASSQDGWVQPQHF. The CDR3 region has the DNA TGTGCCAGCAGCCAAGACGGTTGGGTACAGCCCCAGCATTTT.

This clonotype was observed a few times. The V and J genes are TRBV23-1 and TRBJ1-5; D possibly corresponds to TRBD1 (5 bases). TRBV23-1 is an ORF, and what it does is uncertain. V lost 8 bases and J 3 bases, leaving 17 bases between the germline ends. This CDR3 has 15 residues. DNA for the CDR3: TGCGCCAGCCCCCCAGGCAGGGATGACAATCAGCCCCAGCATTTT. This gives the protein CASPPGRDDNQPQHF.

This clonotype has just a few counts. This rearrangement joins TRBV18 to TRBJ2-1; tentative D call: TRBD2 (6 bases). The CDR3 is made up of 14 amino acids. The germline V gene has CDR1 KGHSH and CDR2 LQKENI. V gave up 4 bases and J gave up 6 bases, with 13 bases separating them. The CDR3 here is CASSRTTSSNEQFF. The CDR3, as DNA: TGTGCCAGCTCACGAACAACTAGCAGCAATGAGCAGTTCTTC.

The gene calls are TRBV20-1 and TRBJ2-1; D is undetermined. The CDR3 has 13 residues. Deletions cut 3 bases from V and 4 bases from J, with 10 bases between. Per germline, CDR1 DFQATT and CDR2 SNEGSKA (reference sequence). The CDR3 DNA follows: TGCAGTGCTAGTGGGGTTCGGTACAATGAGCAGTTCTTC. Its protein product is CSASGVRYNEQFF.

This chain connects TRBV20-1 to TRBJ2-4, with 14 bases lining up with TRBD2. CDR1 and CDR2 from the germline V gene are DFQATT and SNEGSKA (reference sequence). The CDR3 length is 14 residues. J gave up 6 bases and V 6 bases, and 4 bases lay outside the gene matches. The CDR3 loop reads CSASTSGRGNIQYF. DNA for the CDR3: TGCAGTGCCTCGACTAGCGGGAGGGGAAACATTCAGTACTTC.

The rearrangement links TRBV3-1 to TRBJ2-7, with 10 bases identical to TRBD2. This CDR3 contains 14 residues. With V trimmed by 2 bases and J by 5 bases, 3 bases remained unmatched. Germline V gene sequence: CDR1 LGHDT, CDR2 YNNKEL (reference sequence). CDR3 loop: CASSQLAGEDEQYF. CDR3 in DNA: TGTGCCAGCAGCCAACTAGCGGGAGAGGACGAGCAGTACTTC.

This clonotype was counted between two and nine times. The chain employs TRBV5-1 and TRBJ2-7; TRBD1 matches 8 bases. The CDR3 covers 16 residues. With V trimmed by 1 base and J by 1 base, 7 bases remained unmatched. Germline V gene sequence: CDR1 SGHRS, CDR2 YFSETQ. The DNA for the CDR3 is TGCGCCAGCAGCTTGTCTTGGACAGGGACGTCCTACGAGCAGTACTTC. Amino acids: CASSLSWTGTSYEQYF.

This clonotype was seen ten or more times. The genes are TRBV11-2 and TRBJ2-1; 10 bases match TRBD2. The CDR3 loop spans 18 amino acids. The V segment lost 1 base and the J segment 7 bases; nucleotides outside the gene matches: 13. Per germline, CDR1 SGHAT and CDR2 FQNNGV. The CDR3 DNA follows: TGTGCCAGCAGCTTAGTCGTAGGAGGAGCGGGGGGGCTGAATGAGCAGTTCTTC. It is translated as CASSLVVGGAGGLNEQFF.

This sequence joins TRBV6-5 and TRBJ2-1; no firm D call. Trimming pared 0 bases from V and 6 bases from J, leaving 6 bases between. Germline CDR1 reads MNHEY; CDR2 reads SVGAGI. The CDR3 contains 13 residues. Here the CDR3 reads CASSYSGINEQFF. The CDR3 coding sequence is TGTGCCAGCAGTTACTCAGGGATCAATGAGCAGTTCTTC.

In its sample, this clonotype was seen a few times. The gene calls are TRBV3-1 and TRBJ2-1, with D tentatively TRBD1 (5 bases). Germline CDR1 is LGHDT and CDR2 is YNNKEL (reference sequence). V was cut by 0 bases and J by 6 bases, with 12 bases left in between. The CDR3 totals 15 residues. The CDR3 is CASSQDIGAFNEQFF. As DNA, the CDR3 is TGTGCCAGCAGCCAAGATATAGGGGCCTTCAATGAGCAGTTCTTC.